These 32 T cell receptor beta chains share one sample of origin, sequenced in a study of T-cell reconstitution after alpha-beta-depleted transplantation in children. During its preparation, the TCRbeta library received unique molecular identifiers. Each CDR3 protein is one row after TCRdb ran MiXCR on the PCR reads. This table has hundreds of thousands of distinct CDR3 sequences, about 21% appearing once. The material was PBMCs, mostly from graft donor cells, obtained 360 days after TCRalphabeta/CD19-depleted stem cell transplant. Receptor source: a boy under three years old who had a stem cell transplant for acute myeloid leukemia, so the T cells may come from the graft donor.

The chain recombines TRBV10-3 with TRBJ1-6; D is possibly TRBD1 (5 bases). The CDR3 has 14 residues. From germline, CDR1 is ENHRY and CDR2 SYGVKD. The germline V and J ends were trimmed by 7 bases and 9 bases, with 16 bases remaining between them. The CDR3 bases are TGTGCCATCAAGAATCAGGGAGTGCGTTCACCCCTCCACTTT. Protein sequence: CAIKNQGVRSPLHF.

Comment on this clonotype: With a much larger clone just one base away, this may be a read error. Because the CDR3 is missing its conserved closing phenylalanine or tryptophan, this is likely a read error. The CDR3 loop is CSGVGGISLYNEQFC. The CDR3 DNA is TGCAGTGGGGTCGGGGGCATATCACTCTACAATGAGCAGTTCTGC. The chain has TRBV20-1 and TRBJ2-1; D may match TRBD1 or TRBD2 (6 bases each). CDR1 and CDR2 (germline): DFQATT, SNEGSKA (reference sequence). The CDR3 runs 15 residues. The V and J ends lost 7 bases and 3 bases respectively, with 19 bases between them.

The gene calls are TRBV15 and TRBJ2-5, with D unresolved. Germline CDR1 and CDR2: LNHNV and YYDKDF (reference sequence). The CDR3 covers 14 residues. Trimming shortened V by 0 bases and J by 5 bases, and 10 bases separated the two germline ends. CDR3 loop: CATSRDLPTETQYF. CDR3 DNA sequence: TGTGCCACCAGCAGAGATTTACCCACGGAGACCCAGTACTTC.

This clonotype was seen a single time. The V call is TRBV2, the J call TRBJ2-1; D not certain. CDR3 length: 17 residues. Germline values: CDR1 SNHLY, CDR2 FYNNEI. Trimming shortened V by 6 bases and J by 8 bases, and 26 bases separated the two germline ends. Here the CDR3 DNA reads TGTGCCAGCAGAGGACCGTCCCCCCGAAGGACCTGGGATGAGCAGTTCTTC. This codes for CASRGPSPRRTWDEQFF.

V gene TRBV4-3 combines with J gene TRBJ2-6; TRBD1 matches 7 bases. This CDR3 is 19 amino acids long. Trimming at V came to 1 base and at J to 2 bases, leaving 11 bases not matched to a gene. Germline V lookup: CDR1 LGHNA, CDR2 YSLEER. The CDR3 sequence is CASSQVSEGARPGANVLTF. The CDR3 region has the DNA TGCGCCAGCAGCCAAGTTAGTGAGGGGGCACGGCCTGGGGCCAACGTCCTGACTTTC.

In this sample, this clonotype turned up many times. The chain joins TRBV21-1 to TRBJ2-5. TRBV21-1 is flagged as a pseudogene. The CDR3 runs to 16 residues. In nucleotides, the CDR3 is TGTGCCAGCTGCAAAATGGATCTTAAGGACCAAGAGACCCAGTACTTC. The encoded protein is CASCKMDLKDQETQYF.

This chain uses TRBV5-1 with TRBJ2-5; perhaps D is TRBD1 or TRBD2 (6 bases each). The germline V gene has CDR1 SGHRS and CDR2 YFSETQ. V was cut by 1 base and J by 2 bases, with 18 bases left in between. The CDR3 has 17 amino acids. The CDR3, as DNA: TGCGCCAGCAGCTTGAGTAACGGGGGCCCTCAGCAAGAGACCCAGTACTTC. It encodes CASSLSNGGPQQETQYF.

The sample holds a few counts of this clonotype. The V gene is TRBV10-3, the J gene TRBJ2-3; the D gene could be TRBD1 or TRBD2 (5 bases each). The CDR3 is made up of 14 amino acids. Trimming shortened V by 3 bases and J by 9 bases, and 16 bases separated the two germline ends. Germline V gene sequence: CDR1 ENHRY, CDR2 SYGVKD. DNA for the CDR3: TGTGCCATCAGTGACCCCTTTGGGGGACCGACGCAGTATTTT. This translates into CAISDPFGGPTQYF.

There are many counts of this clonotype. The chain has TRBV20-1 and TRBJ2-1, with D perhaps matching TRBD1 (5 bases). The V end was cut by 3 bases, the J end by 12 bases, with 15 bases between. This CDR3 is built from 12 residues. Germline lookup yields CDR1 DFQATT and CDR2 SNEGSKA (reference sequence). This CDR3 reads CSASPDSAGQFF. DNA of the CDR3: TGCAGTGCTAGCCCCGACAGCGCCGGGCAGTTCTTC.

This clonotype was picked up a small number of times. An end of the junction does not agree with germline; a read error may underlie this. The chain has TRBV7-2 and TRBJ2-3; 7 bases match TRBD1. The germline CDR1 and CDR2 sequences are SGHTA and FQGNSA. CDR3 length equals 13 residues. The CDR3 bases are TGTGCCAGCAGATTAGGGGGCGCAGATACGCAGTATTTT. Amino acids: CASRLGGADTQYF.

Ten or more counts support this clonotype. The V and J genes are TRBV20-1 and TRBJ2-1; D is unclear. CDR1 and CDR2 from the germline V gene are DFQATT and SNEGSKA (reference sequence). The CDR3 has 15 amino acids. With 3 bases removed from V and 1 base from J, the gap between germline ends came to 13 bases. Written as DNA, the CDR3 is TGCAGTGCTAGCGAGCTAGATTGGTCCTACAATGAGCAGTTCTTC. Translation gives CSASELDWSYNEQFF.

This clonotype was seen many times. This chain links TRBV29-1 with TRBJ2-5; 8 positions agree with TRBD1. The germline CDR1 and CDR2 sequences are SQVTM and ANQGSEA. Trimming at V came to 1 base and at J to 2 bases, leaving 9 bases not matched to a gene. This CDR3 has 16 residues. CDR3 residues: CSVEAEAGGVQETQYF. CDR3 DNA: TGCAGCGTTGAAGCGGAGGCAGGGGGCGTTCAAGAGACCCAGTACTTC.

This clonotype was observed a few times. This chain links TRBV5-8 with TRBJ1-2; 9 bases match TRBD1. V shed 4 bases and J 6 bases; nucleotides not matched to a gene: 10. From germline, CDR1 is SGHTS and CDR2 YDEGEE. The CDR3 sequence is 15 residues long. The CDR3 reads CASSAERTGANGYTF. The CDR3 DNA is TGTGCCAGCAGCGCAGAGCGGACAGGGGCCAATGGCTACACCTTC.

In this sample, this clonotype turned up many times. CDR3 sequence (DNA): TGTGCCAGCTCACCCTACCCTCTCAGGGGGCAGACAGATACGCAGTATTTT. Encoded protein: CASSPYPLRGQTDTQYF. The chain combines TRBV18 with TRBJ2-3, with TRBD1 matching 8 bases. Germline V gene data show CDR1 as KGHSH and CDR2 as LQKENI. The ends lost 3 bases at V and 3 bases at J; junction bases unmatched: 11. The CDR3 is 17 amino acids. Full variable domain (missing parts from reference TRBV18 and TRBJ2-3): NAGVMQNPRHLVRRRGQEARLRCSPMKGHSHVYWYRQLPEEGLKFMVYLQKENIIDESGMPKERFSAEFPKEGPSILRIQQVVRGDSAAYFCASSPYPLRGQTDTQYFGPGTRLTVL.

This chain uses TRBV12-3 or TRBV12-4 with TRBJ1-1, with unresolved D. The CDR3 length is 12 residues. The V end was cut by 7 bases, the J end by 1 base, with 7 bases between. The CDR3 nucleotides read TGTGCCAGCATGGAGGGGAACACTGAAGCTTTCTTT. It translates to CASMEGNTEAFF.

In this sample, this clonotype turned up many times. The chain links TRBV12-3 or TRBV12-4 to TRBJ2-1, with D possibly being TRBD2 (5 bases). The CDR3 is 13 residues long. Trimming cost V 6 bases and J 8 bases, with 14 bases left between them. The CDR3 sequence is CASSPRRADEQFF. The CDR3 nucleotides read TGTGCCAGCAGCCCCAGGCGGGCCGATGAGCAGTTCTTC.

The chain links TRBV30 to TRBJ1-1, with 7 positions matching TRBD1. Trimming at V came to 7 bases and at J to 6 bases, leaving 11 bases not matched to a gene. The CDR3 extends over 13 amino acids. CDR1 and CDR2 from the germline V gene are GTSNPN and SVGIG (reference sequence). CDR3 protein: CASNLPQGPEAFF. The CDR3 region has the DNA TGTGCCTCGAACCTTCCACAGGGGCCTGAAGCTTTCTTT. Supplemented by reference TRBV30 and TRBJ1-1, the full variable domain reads SQTIHQWPATLVQPVGSPLSLECTVEGTSNPNLYWYRQAAGRGLQLLFYSVGIGQISSEVPQNLSASRPQDRQFILSSKKLLLSDSGFYLCASNLPQGPEAFFGQGTRLTVV.

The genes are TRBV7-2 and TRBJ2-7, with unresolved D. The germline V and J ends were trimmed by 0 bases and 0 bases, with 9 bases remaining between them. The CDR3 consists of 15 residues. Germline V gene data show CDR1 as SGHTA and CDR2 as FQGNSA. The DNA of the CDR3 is TGTGCCAGCAGCTTAGCCCGGGCCAGCTCCTACGAGCAGTACTTC. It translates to CASSLARASSYEQYF.

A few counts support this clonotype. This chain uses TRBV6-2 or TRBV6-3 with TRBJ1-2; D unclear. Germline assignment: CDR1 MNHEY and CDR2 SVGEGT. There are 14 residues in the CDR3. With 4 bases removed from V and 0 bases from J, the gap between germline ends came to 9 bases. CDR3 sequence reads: CASSLTPTNYGYTF. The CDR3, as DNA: TGTGCCAGCAGTTTGACACCTACTAACTATGGCTACACCTTC.

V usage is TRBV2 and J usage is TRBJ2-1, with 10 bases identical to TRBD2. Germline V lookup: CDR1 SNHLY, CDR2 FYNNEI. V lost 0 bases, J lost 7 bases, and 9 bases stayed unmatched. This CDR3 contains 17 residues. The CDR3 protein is CASSEAWNSGGYNEQFF. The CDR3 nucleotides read TGTGCCAGCAGTGAAGCTTGGAATAGCGGGGGGTATAATGAGCAGTTCTTC.

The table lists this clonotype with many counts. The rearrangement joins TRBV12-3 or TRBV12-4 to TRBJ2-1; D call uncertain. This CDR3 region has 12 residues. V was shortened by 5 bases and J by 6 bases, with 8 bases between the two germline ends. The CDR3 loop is CASSDRRNEQFF. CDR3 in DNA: TGTGCCAGCAGTGACCGGCGCAATGAGCAGTTCTTC.

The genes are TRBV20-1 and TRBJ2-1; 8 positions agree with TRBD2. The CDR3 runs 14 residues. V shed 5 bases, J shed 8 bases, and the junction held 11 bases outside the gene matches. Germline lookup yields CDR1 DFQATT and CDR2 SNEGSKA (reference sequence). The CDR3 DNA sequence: TGCAGTGCTCTAAGGGTGCGGGGGGCATATGAGCAGTTCTTC. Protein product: CSALRVRGAYEQFF.

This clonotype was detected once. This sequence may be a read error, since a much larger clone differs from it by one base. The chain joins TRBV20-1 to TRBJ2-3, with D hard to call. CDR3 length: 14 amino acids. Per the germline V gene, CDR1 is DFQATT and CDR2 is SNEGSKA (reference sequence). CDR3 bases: TGCAGTGCTAGGATTGGGCATAGCACAGATATGCAGTATTTT. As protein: CSARIGHSTDMQYF.

This chain's CDR3 is CASSLTSGEGETQYF. The CDR3 DNA reads as TGCGCCAGCAGCTTGACTAGCGGGGAAGGAGAGACCCAGTACTTC. The gene calls are TRBV5-1 and TRBJ2-5; 10 nucleotides match TRBD2. With V trimmed by 1 base and J by 4 bases, 4 bases remained unmatched. Germline V gene lookup returns CDR1 SGHRS and CDR2 YFSETQ. The CDR3 length is 15 residues.

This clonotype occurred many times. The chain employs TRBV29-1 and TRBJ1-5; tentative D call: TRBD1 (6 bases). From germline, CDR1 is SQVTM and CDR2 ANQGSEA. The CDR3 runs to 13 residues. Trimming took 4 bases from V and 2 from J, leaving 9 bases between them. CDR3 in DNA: TGCAGCGTTGGGGACACAGGCAATCAGCCCCAGCATTTT. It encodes CSVGDTGNQPQHF.

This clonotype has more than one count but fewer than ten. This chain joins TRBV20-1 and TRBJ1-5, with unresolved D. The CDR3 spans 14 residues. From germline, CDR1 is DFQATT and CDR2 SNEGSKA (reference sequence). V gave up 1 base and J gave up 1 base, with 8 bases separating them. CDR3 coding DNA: TGCAGTGCTAGAGGGCCCGCAAGCAATCAGCCCCAGCATTTT. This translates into CSARGPASNQPQHF.

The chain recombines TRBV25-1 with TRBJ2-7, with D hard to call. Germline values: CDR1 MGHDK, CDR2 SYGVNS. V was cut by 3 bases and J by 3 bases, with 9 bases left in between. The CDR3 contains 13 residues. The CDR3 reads CASSEGSGYEQYV. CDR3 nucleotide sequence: TGTGCCAGCAGTGAGGGTTCGGGCTACGAGCAGTACGTC.

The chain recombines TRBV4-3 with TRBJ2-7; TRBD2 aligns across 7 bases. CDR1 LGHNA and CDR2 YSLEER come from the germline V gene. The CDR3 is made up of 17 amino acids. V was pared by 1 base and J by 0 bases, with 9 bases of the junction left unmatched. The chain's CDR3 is CASSQGFGEGRSYEQYF. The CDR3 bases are TGCGCCAGCAGCCAAGGTTTTGGGGAGGGCCGCTCCTACGAGCAGTACTTC.

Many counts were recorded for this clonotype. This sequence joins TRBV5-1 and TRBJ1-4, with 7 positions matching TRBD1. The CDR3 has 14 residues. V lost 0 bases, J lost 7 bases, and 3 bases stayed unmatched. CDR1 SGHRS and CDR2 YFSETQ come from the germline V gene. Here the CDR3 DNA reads TGCGCCAGCAGCTTGGGGGGGACAGCTGAAAAACTGTTTTTT. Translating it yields CASSLGGTAEKLFF.

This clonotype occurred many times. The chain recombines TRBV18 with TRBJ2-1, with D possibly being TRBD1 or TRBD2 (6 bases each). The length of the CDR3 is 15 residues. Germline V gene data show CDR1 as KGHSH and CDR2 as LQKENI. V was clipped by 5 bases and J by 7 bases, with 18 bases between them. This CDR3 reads CASSRAPGAGNEQFF. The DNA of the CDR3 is TGTGCCAGCTCAAGGGCCCCGGGGGCTGGGAATGAGCAGTTCTTC.

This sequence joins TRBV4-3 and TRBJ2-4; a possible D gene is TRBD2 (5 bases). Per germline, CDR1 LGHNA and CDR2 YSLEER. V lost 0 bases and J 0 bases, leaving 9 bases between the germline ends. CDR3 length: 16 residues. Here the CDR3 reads CASSQDGILAKNIQYF. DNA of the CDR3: TGCGCCAGCAGCCAAGACGGGATACTAGCCAAAAACATTCAGTACTTC.

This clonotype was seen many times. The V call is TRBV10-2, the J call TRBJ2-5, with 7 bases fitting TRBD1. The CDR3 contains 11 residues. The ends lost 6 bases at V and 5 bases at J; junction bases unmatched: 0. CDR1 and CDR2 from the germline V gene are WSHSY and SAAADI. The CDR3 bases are TGCGCCAGCAGGACAGGGGAGACCCAGTACTTC. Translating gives CASRTGETQYF.